The table lists the clone carrying this T cell receptor beta chain with a count of one. This entry comes from a study of blood T cell repertoires in COVID-19. At the level of the study: PBMCs, B-cell-depleted T cells, or T cells were the source of the cDNA or gDNA that made up the material.

Original processing notes: Reference gene primer amplification yielded estimated nucleated cell counts. Produced via immunoSEQ multiplex PCR; TCRdb's table is partial and in-frame only. The V and J calls and clone size were taken over from that table, and D and trimming were inferred from the DNA. The data hold about 71,000 clones, with less than 95% observed a single time. Material: peripheral blood. The sequence was obtained from a woman under 30 with acute or convalescent COVID-19.

The CDR3 DNA is TGCAGCGCCCGGACAGGGGGCACTGAAGCTTTCTTT. Translated: CSARTGGTEAFF. The chain joins TRBV29-1 to TRBJ1-1, with 10 bases lining up with TRBD1. The CDR3 runs to 12 residues. V lost 7 bases, J lost 4 bases, and 3 bases stayed unmatched. Germline V gene sequence: CDR1 SQVTM, CDR2 ANQGSEA. Filled out from reference TRBV29-1 and TRBJ1-1, the complete variable domain reads SAVISQKPSRDICQRGTSLTIQCQVDSQVTMMFWYRQQPGQSLTLIATANQGSEATYESGFVIDKFPISRPNLTFSTLTVSNMSPEDSSIYLCSARTGGTEAFFGQGTRLTVV.